These T cell receptor beta chains were read from a single sample in a study of T cell responses to AZD1222 COVID-19 vaccine. Clones were sequenced by immunoSEQ multiplex PCR, and TCRdb holds only the in-frame ones, with some missing. The sample shows approximately 75,000 clones, about nine tenths of them seen only once. The sequenced sample was peripheral blood, obtained 28 days after the second AZD1222 dose. Receptor source: an adult who received the AZD1222 COVID-19 vaccine. CDR3s include the opening cysteine and the closing phenylalanine or tryptophan. D genes are given only for firm matches. Clone size is not always given. Where it is, it says once, few, many or a class for expanded clones.

clone_size,d_call,v_call,j_call,cdr3_aa,cdr3_nt
-,-,TRBV21-1,TRBJ1-5,CASSKWEGFGQPQHF,TGTGCCAGCAGCAAATGGGAGGGGTTCGGCCAGCCCCAGCATTTT
-,-,TRBV24-1,TRBJ1-3,CATSDEKGANGNTIYF,TGTGCCACCAGTGATGAGAAAGGGGCTAACGGAAACACCATATATTTT
-,-,TRBV13,TRBJ2-3,CASSLLRGGPTDTQYF,TGTGCCAGCAGCCTACTTAGAGGGGGGCCCACAGATACGCAGTATTTT
-,TRBD2,TRBV6-4,TRBJ2-3,CASSESGGADTQYF,TGTGCCAGCAGTGAATCGGGGGGTGCAGATACGCAGTATTTT
-,TRBD1,TRBV5-4,TRBJ2-3,CASKGTGSTDTQYF,TGTGCCAGCAAGGGGACAGGTAGCACAGATACGCAGTATTTT
-,TRBD1,TRBV6-4,TRBJ2-3,CASSDGQGATDTQYF,TGTGCCAGCAGTGACGGACAGGGGGCCACAGATACGCAGTATTTT
-,-,TRBV19,TRBJ1-1,CASSPTRDVAEAFF,TGTGCCAGTAGTCCTACGCGGGACGTAGCTGAAGCTTTCTTT
few,TRBD1,TRBV5-1,TRBJ2-7,CASSLEGAYEQYF,TGCGCCAGCAGCTTAGAGGGGGCTTACGAGCAGTACTTC
-,-,TRBV6-5,TRBJ1-1,CASRDITGSEAFF,TGTGCCAGCAGGGACATCACAGGGAGTGAAGCTTTCTTT
few,-,TRBV6-5,TRBJ1-4,CASSYATWKLFF,TGTGCCAGCAGTTACGCCACCTGGAAACTGTTTTTT
-,-,TRBV7-2,TRBJ1-6,CASSQDSPLHF,TGTGCCAGCAGTCAGGATTCACCCCTCCACTTT
few,-,TRBV29-1,TRBJ1-1,CSVEPPGTVYTEAFF,TGCAGCGTTGAGCCACCCGGGACCGTCTACACTGAAGCTTTCTTT
-,-,TRBV3-1/TRBV3-2,TRBJ1-1,CASSQKGYTEAFF,TGTGCCAGCAGCCAAAAGGGGTACACTGAAGCTTTCTTT
-,-,TRBV7-8,TRBJ2-7,CASSEDFYEQYF,TGTGCCAGCAGCGAGGACTTCTACGAGCAGTACTTC
-,-,TRBV19,TRBJ1-1,CASSIGSGSGTEAFF,TGTGCCAGTAGTATAGGGTCGGGGTCAGGCACTGAAGCTTTCTTT
-,-,TRBV5-6,TRBJ2-5,CASSLVLGATQETQYF,TGTGCCAGCAGCTTGGTTTTAGGGGCGACCCAAGAGACCCAGTACTTC
-,-,TRBV12-3/TRBV12-4,TRBJ1-4,CASSLQGVLFF,TGTGCCAGCAGTTTACAGGGTGTACTGTTTTTT
-,-,TRBV5-1,TRBJ1-5,CASSLGVDQPQHF,TGCGCCAGCAGCTTGGGAGTTGATCAGCCCCAGCATTTT
-,TRBD1,TRBV19,TRBJ2-1,CASSIATGGNNEQFF,TGTGCCAGTAGTATCGCGACAGGGGGGAACAATGAGCAGTTCTTC
few,-,TRBV7-9,TRBJ2-7,CASSLPSSYEQYF,TGTGCCAGCAGCTTACCCAGTTCCTACGAGCAGTACTTC
-,TRBD2,TRBV9,TRBJ2-3,CASSSRTSGGTDTQYF,TGTGCCAGCAGCTCGAGAACTAGCGGGGGGACAGATACGCAGTATTTT
-,TRBD1,TRBV24-1,TRBJ2-2,CATSDMTGSGELFF,TGTGCCACCAGTGATATGACAGGGTCCGGGGAGCTGTTTTTT
-,-,TRBV28,TRBJ2-1,CASSLRVQGIGQFF,TGTGCCAGCAGTTTACGAGTCCAGGGTATTGGGCAGTTCTTC
once,-,TRBV28,TRBJ2-1,CASSLAGINYNEQFF,TGTGCCAGCAGTTTGGCGGGGATAAACTACAATGAGCAGTTCTTC
-,TRBD2,TRBV5-4,TRBJ2-3,CASSSSGLAGKDTQYF,TGTGCCAGCAGCTCCTCAGGACTAGCGGGGAAAGATACGCAGTATTTT
-,-,TRBV5-1,TRBJ2-3,CASSLVKGTDTQYF,TGCGCCAGCAGCTTGGTCAAGGGCACAGATACGCAGTATTTT
-,TRBD1,TRBV11-1,TRBJ1-2,CASSFNRGHGYTF,TGTGCCAGCAGCTTTAACAGGGGTCATGGCTACACCTTC
-,-,TRBV30,TRBJ1-2,CAWPGPYGYTF,TGTGCCTGGCCAGGACCCTATGGCTACACCTTC
-,-,TRBV7-2,TRBJ1-6,CASSSRATLHF,TGTGCCAGCAGCTCCCGGGCAACGCTCCACTTT
once,TRBD2,TRBV11-3,TRBJ2-7,CASSFGAGGREQYF,TGTGCCAGCAGCTTTGGAGCGGGGGGGAGAGAGCAGTACTTC
-,-,TRBV12-3/TRBV12-4,TRBJ2-2,CASSFAGELFF,TGTGCCAGCAGTTTCGCCGGGGAGCTGTTTTTT
many,-,TRBV30,TRBJ2-2,CAWSRATNTGELFF,TGTGCCTGGAGCCGGGCGACGAACACCGGGGAGCTGTTTTTT
-,TRBD1,TRBV24-1,TRBJ1-2,CATSDPTSGTGIYGYTF,TGTGCCACCAGTGACCCAACCTCCGGGACAGGGATCTATGGCTACACCTTC
-,-,TRBV12-5,TRBJ1-2,CASGLVSPPRARVWYEPYTF,TGTGCTAGTGGTTTGGTATCTCCCCCCCGCGCCAGGGTTTGGTACGAACCCTACACCTTC
few,TRBD1,TRBV25-1,TRBJ2-5,CAVTGGDFVETQYF,TGTGCTGTGACAGGGGGCGATTTTGTAGAGACCCAGTACTTC
-,-,TRBV5-5,TRBJ1-1,CASSLVMTGNTEAFF,TGTGCCAGCAGCTTGGTTATGACAGGGAACACTGAAGCTTTCTTT
once,-,TRBV11-2,TRBJ2-5,CASSLGGQGETQYF,TGTGCCAGCAGCTTAGGCGGTCAGGGGGAGACCCAGTACTTC
-,-,TRBV30,TRBJ1-1,CAWSSGWGTEAFF,TGTGCCTGGAGTTCAGGGTGGGGCACTGAAGCTTTCTTT
-,-,TRBV3-1/TRBV3-2,TRBJ2-7,CASSQVIGQYEQYF,TGTGCCAGCAGCCAAGTAATCGGGCAGTACGAGCAGTACTTC
-,TRBD2,TRBV6-2/TRBV6-3,TRBJ2-5,CASSWGLAGETQYF,TGTGCCAGCAGTTGGGGACTAGCCGGAGAGACCCAGTACTTC
once,TRBD2,TRBV4-1,TRBJ2-7,CASSQSIAGGHSYEQYF,TGCGCCAGCAGCCAGTCTATAGCGGGGGGGCATTCCTACGAGCAGTACTTC
-,-,TRBV4-3,TRBJ1-6,CASSQGVQSPLHF,TGCGCCAGCAGCCAAGGCGTGCAATCACCCCTCCACTTT
-,TRBD1,TRBV5-1,TRBJ1-2,CASSLDEDRRDGYTF,TGCGCCAGCAGCTTGGACGAGGACAGGCGGGATGGCTACACCTTC
once,-,TRBV18,TRBJ1-5,CASSPQVNQPQHF,TGTGCCAGCTCACCCCAGGTCAATCAGCCCCAGCATTTT
-,-,TRBV7-3,TRBJ1-2,CASSLTAAGKGGYTF,TGTGCCAGCAGCTTAACGGCCGCCGGGAAAGGTGGCTACACCTTC
-,TRBD1,TRBV7-8,TRBJ2-2,CASSNTGGGIGELFF,TGTGCCAGCAGCAACACAGGGGGCGGCATCGGGGAGCTGTTTTTT
-,TRBD2,TRBV5-1,TRBJ2-3,CASSLVAGGRRDTQYF,TGCGCCAGCAGCTTGGTAGCGGGGGGGCGAAGAGATACGCAGTATTTT
-,-,TRBV30,TRBJ1-1,CARTGHYNTEAFF,TGTGCCCGGACCGGGCACTACAACACTGAAGCTTTCTTT
once,-,TRBV5-1,TRBJ1-3,CASSQTGSSGNTIYF,TGCGCCAGCAGCCAAACCGGGAGCTCTGGAAACACCATATATTTT
-,-,TRBV7-3,TRBJ2-1,CASSQQDFPHNEQFF,TGTGCCAGCAGCCAACAGGATTTTCCCCACAATGAGCAGTTCTTC
-,-,TRBV27,TRBJ1-4,CASSPRTPWNEKLFF,TGTGCCAGCAGTCCACGGACGCCTTGGAATGAAAAACTGTTTTTT
-,TRBD1,TRBV25-1,TRBJ1-2,CASSAPQQGQSTGYTF,TGTGCCAGCAGTGCCCCTCAGCAGGGACAGTCGACTGGCTACACCTTC
-,-,TRBV2,TRBJ1-3,CASSGGPLGSGNTIYF,TGTGCCAGCAGTGGGGGACCGCTAGGCTCTGGAAACACCATATATTTT
-,-,TRBV6-1,TRBJ1-2,CASSERDGYGYTF,TGTGCCAGCAGTGAGAGGGACGGCTATGGCTACACCTTC
-,-,TRBV18,TRBJ2-5,CASSPAFQAQETQYF,TGTGCCAGCTCACCAGCCTTCCAGGCTCAAGAGACCCAGTACTTC
-,-,TRBV19,TRBJ1-2,CASSTRQEAGTF,TGTGCCAGTAGTACGCGACAGGAGGCGGGTACCTTC
-,-,TRBV5-4,TRBJ2-2,CASSLRRATGELFF,TGTGCCAGCAGCTTAAGGAGAGCCACCGGGGAGCTGTTTTTT